This T cell receptor beta chain comes out of a study of cytotoxic CD8 clonotypes in ibrutinib-treated CLL. CDR1 is SGHDT and CDR2 is YYEEEE in the germline V gene. The CDR3 sequence is 13 residues long. Trimming removed 0 bases from V and 4 bases from J, with 5 bases in between. Clones were sequenced by immunoSEQ multiplex PCR, and TCRdb holds only the in-frame ones, with some missing. The sample includes around 140,000 clones, about 72% of them seen just once. This rearrangement joins TRBV5-6 to TRBJ1-3; no clear D gene. This TCR was recovered from a human donor with chronic lymphocytic leukemia. The starting material was PBMCs, obtained after 12 months of ibrutinib treatment. The DNA of the CDR3 is TGTGCCAGCAGCTTGGAAGGGGGAAACACCATATATTTT. It specifies CASSLEGGNTIYF.